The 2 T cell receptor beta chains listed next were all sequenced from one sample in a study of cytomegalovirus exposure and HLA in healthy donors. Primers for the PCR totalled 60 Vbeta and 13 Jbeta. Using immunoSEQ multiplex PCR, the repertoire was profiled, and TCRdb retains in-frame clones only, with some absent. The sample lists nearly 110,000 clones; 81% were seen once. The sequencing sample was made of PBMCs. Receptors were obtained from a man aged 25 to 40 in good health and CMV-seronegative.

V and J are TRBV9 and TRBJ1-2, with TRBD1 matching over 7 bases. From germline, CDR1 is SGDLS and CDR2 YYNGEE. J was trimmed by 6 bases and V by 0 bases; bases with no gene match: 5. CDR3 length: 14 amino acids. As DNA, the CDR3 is TGTGCCAGCAGCGTAGTAAGGGGGCGCGATGGCTACACCTTC. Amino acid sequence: CASSVVRGRDGYTF.

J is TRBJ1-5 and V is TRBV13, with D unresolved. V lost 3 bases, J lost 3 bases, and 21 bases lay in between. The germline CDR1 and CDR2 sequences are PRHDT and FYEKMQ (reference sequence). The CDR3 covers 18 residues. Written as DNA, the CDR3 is TGTGCCAGCAGCTTTAGGGCCCAAGGAGGATCGCTCAATCAGCCCCAGCATTTT. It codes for CASSFRAQGGSLNQPQHF.